These 13 T cell receptor beta chains originate from one sample sequenced in a study of blood T cell repertoires in COVID-19. The method was immunoSEQ multiplex PCR; TCRdb's version includes in-frame clones alone and lacks a portion of them. The sample records over 25,000 clones, 75% to 90% being singletons. The sample consisted of peripheral blood. Every receptor here comes from a human donor in a cohort sampled during active COVID-19.

CDR3 DNA sequence: TGTGCCAGCAGCTTCCTCGGCGGGAGGGCCAATGAGCAGTTCTTC. Translating it yields CASSFLGGRANEQFF. This chain connects TRBV7-9 to TRBJ2-1; TRBD2 agrees at 9 bases. V gave up 3 bases and J gave up 6 bases; unmatched junction bases: 6. Looked up from germline, CDR1 is SEHNR and CDR2 is FQNEAQ (reference sequence). The CDR3 extends over 15 amino acids.

This chain uses TRBV5-6 with TRBJ1-2; D is perhaps TRBD1 (6 bases). The CDR3 has 13 residues. Germline V CDR1 and CDR2: SGHDT, YYEEEE. The V end was cut by 4 bases, the J end by 4 bases, with 11 bases between. CDR3 DNA sequence: TGTGCCAGCAGCACGACAGGAGCCTATGGCTACACCTTC. The encoded protein is CASSTTGAYGYTF.

This chain connects TRBV11-2 to TRBJ2-1; no reliable D call. Trimming cost V 5 bases and J 6 bases, with 8 bases left between them. The CDR3 is 12 amino acids. Germline V CDR1 and CDR2: SGHAT, FQNNGV. The DNA of the CDR3 is TGTGCCAGCAGCCTAAGTGGCAATGAGCAGTTCTTC. Protein: CASSLSGNEQFF.

The DNA of the CDR3 is TGTGCCAGCAGTGCCCTCGCGGGAGGACGGAACACCGGGGAGCTGTTTTTT. It translates to CASSALAGGRNTGELFF. This chain uses TRBV27 with TRBJ2-2; 8 bases fit TRBD2. Germline CDR1 MNHEY, CDR2 SMNVEV (reference sequence). The trim removed 5 bases at V and 1 base at J, leaving 9 bases unmatched. The CDR3 spans 17 residues.

The V gene is TRBV9, the J gene TRBJ2-5, with 12 bases identical to TRBD2. V trimming: 3 bases; J trimming: 12 bases; junction bases outside the gene matches: 9. Germline CDR1 and CDR2: SGDLS and YYNGEE. The CDR3 spans 14 residues. The CDR3 loop reads CASSETSGRGEKYF. The CDR3, as DNA: TGTGCCAGCAGCGAGACTAGCGGGAGAGGGGAGAAGTACTTC.

This chain uses TRBV4-1 with TRBJ2-3; TRBD2 matches 8 bases. The CDR3 is 16 residues long. Germline V gene data show CDR1 as MGHRA and CDR2 as YSYEKL. V gave up 0 bases and J gave up 5 bases; unmatched junction bases: 7. The CDR3 here is CASSQEGPGGVDTQYF. The CDR3 DNA follows: TGCGCCAGCAGCCAAGAAGGTCCGGGGGGGGTAGATACGCAGTATTTT.

The chain employs TRBV3-1 (or the pseudogene TRBV3-2) and TRBJ2-5, with TRBD2 as a possible D gene (5 bases). CDR3 length equals 14 residues. Germline assignment: CDR1 LGHDT and CDR2 YNNKEL (reference sequence). The V end lost 0 bases, the J end lost 4 bases, and 9 bases lay between the germline ends. The CDR3 DNA reads as TGTGCCAGCAGCCAAGATCCTAGCTCAGAGACCCAGTACTTC. Encoded protein: CASSQDPSSETQYF.

This clone ranks as medium-sized. J is TRBJ1-4 and V is TRBV2; unclear D gene. Trimming left V 10 bases short and J 4 bases short, with 16 bases between. Germline V CDR1 and CDR2: SNHLY, FYNNEI. This CDR3 spans 14 amino acids. CDR3 nucleotides: TGTGCCACCGGCCGAGGTGCCAATAATGAAAAACTGTTTTTT. Its translation is CATGRGANNEKLFF.

The chain employs TRBV6-6 and TRBJ1-2; TRBD1 aligns across 7 bases. Germline CDR1 MNHNY, CDR2 SVGAGI (reference sequence). CDR3 length: 12 residues. V was pared by 10 bases and J by 1 base, with 3 bases of the junction left unmatched. The CDR3 sequence: CATGDSNYGYTF. CDR3 coding DNA: TGTGCCACAGGGGACAGTAACTATGGCTACACCTTC.

The V and J genes are TRBV6-5 and TRBJ2-7; 9 bases align to TRBD1. CDR1 is MNHEY, CDR2 SVGAGI, per germline. V lost 7 bases and J lost 2; bases outside the gene matches: 6. The length of the CDR3 is 14 residues. CDR3 sequence: CASTGGTGTYEQYF. The CDR3 coding sequence is TGTGCCAGCACCGGAGGGACAGGGACCTACGAGCAGTACTTC.

J is TRBJ2-2 and V is TRBV7-3; TRBD2 might be the D (7 bases). V dropped 0 bases and J dropped 2 bases, with 16 bases sitting between them. This CDR3 comprises 18 residues. CDR1 is SGHTA, CDR2 FQGTGA, per germline. DNA for the CDR3: TGTGCCAGCAGCTTAACGTTCGGGGGGCCCCTAAACACCGGGGAGCTGTTTTTT. Translating gives CASSLTFGGPLNTGELFF.

The V and J genes are TRBV4-1 and TRBJ2-3; 10 nucleotides align to TRBD2. Trimming removed 4 bases from V and 2 bases from J; junction bases left unmatched: 3. The CDR3 totals 15 residues. Germline lookup yields CDR1 MGHRA and CDR2 YSYEKL. The CDR3 spells CASSRTSGNTDTQYF. The CDR3 DNA reads as TGCGCCAGCAGCCGGACTAGCGGAAACACAGATACGCAGTATTTT.

The chain has TRBV14 and TRBJ2-3, with unresolved D. This CDR3 contains 15 residues. The V end was cut by 0 bases, the J end by 2 bases, with 9 bases between. Per germline, CDR1 SGHDN and CDR2 FVKESK. CDR3 region: CASSQDFLPTDTQYF. As DNA, the CDR3 is TGTGCCAGCAGCCAAGACTTCCTCCCCACAGATACGCAGTATTTT. Combining the CDR3 with reference TRBV14 and TRBJ2-3 gives the whole variable domain EAGVTQFPSHSVIEKGQTVTLRCDPISGHDNLYWYRRVMGKEIKFLLHFVKESKQDESGMPNNRFLAERTGGTYSTLKVQPAELEDSGVYFCASSQDFLPTDTQYFGPGTRLTVL.